Following are 30 T cell receptor beta chains from one sample sequenced in a study of OX40 agonist ivuxolimab in advanced cancers. TCRdb keeps only in-frame clones here, not all; method: immunoSEQ multiplex PCR. This table holds about 110,000 clones, 89% found once. Sequenced here: CD4+ or CD8+ T cells sorted from blood, sampled in a trial of the OX40 agonist ivuxolimab. These receptors were taken from an adult with an advanced solid tumor such as melanoma, head and neck, liver or kidney cancer.

V gene TRBV7-8 combines with J gene TRBJ1-1; D is possibly TRBD1 (6 bases). The germline V gene encodes CDR1 SGHVS and CDR2 FQNEAQ. V lost 1 base and J 7 bases, leaving 10 bases between the germline ends. The CDR3 runs to 13 residues. DNA of the CDR3: TGTGCCAGCAGCTTAGGGGGGCTCGGTGAAGCTTTCTTT. Protein: CASSLGGLGEAFF.

In the case of this clone: Compared with germline, one end of the junction differs, possibly owing to a read error. This chain uses TRBV7-7 with TRBJ2-2, with 14 bases aligning to TRBD2. This CDR3 contains 15 residues. Germline V CDR1 and CDR2: SSHAT, FNYEAQ (reference sequence). The CDR3 DNA reads as TGTGCTAGCAGCCTGGGACTAGCGGGAGTCGGGGAGCTGTTTTTT. Translated: CASSLGLAGVGELFF.

Only one count was recorded for this clone. The sample holds other DNA sequences that translate to the same CDR3. The genes are TRBV5-4 and TRBJ2-3; maybe TRBD1 (6 bases). Germline V gene data show CDR1 as SGHNT and CDR2 as YYREEE (reference sequence). V was pared by 0 bases and J by 2 bases, with 10 bases between. This CDR3 comprises 15 residues. The CDR3, as DNA: TGTGCCAGCAGCTTGGACAGGGCCTCCACAGATACGCAGTATTTT. It specifies CASSLDRASTDTQYF.

This clone occurred once. The chain couples TRBV7-2 to TRBJ1-1, with D perhaps matching TRBD1 (5 bases). Germline CDR1 SGHTA, CDR2 FQGNSA. The CDR3 covers 16 residues. With 5 bases removed from V and 1 base from J, the gap between germline ends came to 17 bases. CDR3 in amino acids: CASSQISTTGNTEAFF. As DNA, the CDR3 is TGTGCCAGCAGCCAAATTTCCACCACAGGGAACACTGAAGCTTTCTTT. Full variable domain (remainder filled in from reference TRBV7-2 and TRBJ1-1): GAGVSQSPSNKVTEKGKDVELRCDPISGHTALYWYRQSLGQGLEFLIYFQGNSAPDKSGLPSDRFSAERTGGSVSTLTIQRTQQEDSAVYLCASSQISTTGNTEAFFGQGTRLTVV.

This clone was recorded a few times. The junction and the germline gene differ at one end; a read error may be behind it. The rearrangement joins TRBV30 to TRBJ1-2; TRBD1 matches at 10 bases. The CDR3 has 13 amino acids. CDR1 is GTSNPN and CDR2 is SVGIG in the germline V gene (reference sequence). The DNA of the CDR3 is TGTGCCTGGAGTGTTGGTGACAGGGGGCGCAATGCCTTC. Protein product: CAWSVGDRGRNAF.

The J gene is TRBJ2-5, the V gene TRBV2, with D unresolved. The CDR3 is made up of 16 amino acids. Germline CDR1 is SNHLY and CDR2 is FYNNEI. The germline V and J ends were trimmed by 0 bases and 0 bases, with 11 bases remaining between them. CDR3 in amino acids: CASSEALPGYQETQYF. CDR3 DNA: TGTGCCAGCAGTGAAGCGCTTCCCGGATACCAAGAGACCCAGTACTTC.

The chain recombines TRBV7-8 with TRBJ1-2; D perhaps matches TRBD1 (5 bases). Trimming shortened V by 5 bases and J by 3 bases, and 16 bases separated the two germline ends. CDR1 and CDR2 from the germline V gene are SGHVS and FQNEAQ. The CDR3 has 15 amino acids. The CDR3 loop is CASSPNGAGDYGYTF. In DNA form, the CDR3 reads TGTGCCAGCAGCCCGAATGGGGCGGGGGACTATGGCTACACCTTC.

The chain has TRBV6-4 and TRBJ2-1, with 12 bases that match TRBD2. Germline V gene data show CDR1 as MRHNA and CDR2 as SNTAGT. This CDR3 has 15 amino acids. The V gene end was trimmed by 6 bases and the J gene end by 4 bases; junction bases not matched to a gene: 4. CDR3 bases: TGTGCCAGCAGCCCCCTAGCGGGAGGGTACAATGAGCAGTTCTTC. It encodes CASSPLAGGYNEQFF.

This chain links TRBV2 with TRBJ2-6; D gene ambiguous. Germline V lookup: CDR1 SNHLY, CDR2 FYNNEI. Trimming took 6 bases from V and 1 from J, leaving 10 bases between them. CDR3 size: 15 residues. CDR3 protein: CASRAGASGANVLTF. The CDR3 DNA sequence: TGTGCCAGCAGGGCAGGCGCATCTGGGGCCAACGTCCTGACTTTC.

The chain links TRBV2 to TRBJ1-6, with no clear D. The CDR3 extends over 13 amino acids. Germline V gene sequence: CDR1 SNHLY, CDR2 FYNNEI. Trimming took off 10 bases at V and 7 bases at J, with 14 bases between the two ends. CDR3 sequence (DNA): TGTGCCATAGTTATTTTCCGGAATTCACCCCTCCACTTT. It codes for CAIVIFRNSPLHF.

The chain carries TRBV5-1 and TRBJ2-6, with TRBD2 as a possible D gene (5 bases). Trimming shortened V by 1 base and J by 6 bases, and 17 bases separated the two germline ends. This CDR3 region has 17 residues. The germline V gene encodes CDR1 SGHRS and CDR2 YFSETQ. DNA of the CDR3: TGCGCCAGCAGCTTGAATTTAATTAGGACTGCGGCCAACGTCCTGACTTTC. Protein sequence: CASSLNLIRTAANVLTF.

This chain connects TRBV6-5 to TRBJ1-5; D is unclear. V was trimmed by 11 bases and J by 3 bases, leaving 11 bases between them. Per germline, CDR1 MNHEY and CDR2 SVGAGI. The CDR3 extends over 12 amino acids. CDR3: CASCRFNQPQHF. For the CDR3, the DNA is TGTGCCTCCTGCCGGTTCAATCAGCCCCAGCATTTT.

This clone was detected once. The chain carries TRBV10-3 and TRBJ2-2; 10 nucleotides match TRBD1. Germline loops: CDR1 ENHRY, CDR2 SYGVKD. The trim removed 3 bases at V and 6 bases at J, leaving 7 bases unmatched. The CDR3 extends over 16 amino acids. This CDR3 is CAISDPGQGIPGELFF. CDR3 nucleotides: TGTGCCATCAGTGACCCGGGACAGGGGATCCCCGGGGAGCTGTTTTTT.

The rearrangement links TRBV4-3 to TRBJ1-6; D is unclear. Germline CDR1 reads LGHNA; CDR2 reads YSLEER. The CDR3 totals 14 residues. Between the trimmed V and J ends, which lost 0 bases and 3 bases, there was a span of 3 bases. The CDR3 here is CASSQDLYNSPLHF. The CDR3 DNA sequence: TGCGCCAGCAGCCAAGATCTCTATAATTCACCCCTCCACTTT.

The chain is built from TRBV9 and TRBJ1-3, with 8 bases that match TRBD1. V was clipped by 0 bases and J by 9 bases; unmatched bases: 8. The length of the CDR3 is 15 residues. Germline-derived CDR1 and CDR2 are SGDLS and YYNGEE. This chain's CDR3 is CASSVGGQGRGTIYF. CDR3 nucleotides: TGTGCCAGCAGCGTAGGAGGACAGGGACGGGGCACCATATATTTT.

V and J are TRBV4-3 and TRBJ2-7; 11 nucleotides agree with TRBD2. The CDR3 consists of 18 residues. The V segment lost 0 bases and the J segment 1 base; nucleotides outside the gene matches: 8. Germline CDR1 reads LGHNA; CDR2 reads YSLEER. CDR3 protein: CASSQDRDSGRGSYEQYF. For the CDR3, the DNA is TGCGCCAGCAGCCAAGATCGGGATAGCGGGAGGGGTTCCTACGAGCAGTACTTC.

The CDR3 region is CASSRQGNTGELFF. The CDR3 nucleotides are TGTGCCAGCAGCCGACAGGGAAACACCGGGGAGCTGTTTTTT. The chain carries TRBV7-3 and TRBJ2-2; 7 nucleotides line up with TRBD1. Germline trimming cut 5 bases from V and 2 bases from J; bases unmatched to any gene: 2. Germline V CDR1 and CDR2: SGHTA, FQGTGA. There are 14 residues in the CDR3.

The rearrangement uses TRBV19 and TRBJ1-5; D is unresolved. V was pared by 7 bases and J by 0 bases, with 13 bases between. Germline V gene lookup returns CDR1 LNHDA and CDR2 SQIVND (reference sequence). CDR3 length equals 15 residues. The CDR3 region is CASTKTANSNQPQHF. Here the CDR3 DNA reads TGTGCCAGTACAAAGACGGCGAATAGCAATCAGCCCCAGCATTTT. Variable domain in full (rest from reference TRBV19 and TRBJ1-5): DGGITQSPKYLFRKEGQNVTLSCEQNLNHDAMYWYRQDPGQGLRLIYYSQIVNDFQKGDIAEGYSVSREKKESFPLTVTSAQKNPTAFYLCASTKTANSNQPQHFGDGTRLSIL.

V gene TRBV30 combines with J gene TRBJ1-3; D unresolved. CDR1 is GTSNPN and CDR2 is SVGIG in the germline V gene (reference sequence). This CDR3 has 14 residues. V was trimmed by 8 bases and J by 4 bases, leaving 18 bases between them. The CDR3, as DNA: TGTGCCACAAAAGAATGGGAATCGGGAAACACCATATATTTT. This sequence encodes CATKEWESGNTIYF.

This clone was recorded only once. The chain combines TRBV7-9 with TRBJ2-3; 8 bases are shared with TRBD2. The CDR3 loop spans 14 amino acids. Unmatched junction bases numbered 5, after V lost 5 bases and J lost 4 bases. Germline V lookup: CDR1 SEHNR, CDR2 FQNEAQ (reference sequence). The CDR3 region is CASSRQREPDTQYF. DNA for the CDR3: TGTGCCAGCAGCCGCCAGCGGGAGCCAGATACGCAGTATTTT.

The genes are TRBV27 and TRBJ1-6; D is ambiguous. This CDR3 comprises 15 residues. The germline CDR1 and CDR2 sequences are MNHEY and SMNVEV (reference sequence). Between the trimmed V and J ends, which lost 4 bases and 7 bases, there was a span of 14 bases. CDR3 bases: TGTGCCAGCAGTTCCGTGCCCAGTCAGAATTCACCCCTCCACTTT. Translating it yields CASSSVPSQNSPLHF.

This chain uses TRBV6-6 with TRBJ1-2; D not certain. Looked up from germline, CDR1 is MNHNY and CDR2 is SVGAGI (reference sequence). The CDR3 is made up of 12 amino acids. Trimming pared 5 bases from V and 0 bases from J, leaving 4 bases between. DNA of the CDR3: TGTGCCAGCAGTAACCCTAACTATGGCTACACCTTC. This codes for CASSNPNYGYTF.

In this sample, this clone turned up once. The chain employs TRBV5-6 and TRBJ2-4, with 7 bases aligning to TRBD2. The CDR3 is 16 amino acids. V shed 0 bases and J 0 bases; nucleotides not matched to a gene: 3. Looked up from germline, CDR1 is SGHDT and CDR2 is YYEEEE. CDR3 sequence (DNA): TGTGCCAGCAGCTTGGGGCTAGCGGTAGCCAAAAACATTCAGTACTTC. Translating gives CASSLGLAVAKNIQYF.

The chain joins TRBV28 to TRBJ1-2, with D possibly being TRBD1 (6 bases). CDR3 size: 14 residues. Germline values: CDR1 MDHEN, CDR2 SYDVKM. V was trimmed by 5 bases and J by 4 bases, leaving 14 bases between them. The CDR3 DNA sequence: TGTGCCAGCAGTCTTGGGGGGCAGAGCTATGGCTACACCTTC. Its translation: CASSLGGQSYGYTF.

V usage is TRBV11-1 and J usage is TRBJ2-1, with no clear D. CDR1 SGHAT and CDR2 FQDESV come from the germline V gene (reference sequence). The V gene lost 2 bases and the J gene lost 0 bases, with 11 bases spanning the gap. This CDR3 contains 16 residues. The CDR3 here is CASSLIHWSSYNEQFF. The CDR3 region has the DNA TGTGCCAGCAGCTTAATACATTGGAGCTCCTACAATGAGCAGTTCTTC.

This rearrangement joins TRBV19 to TRBJ1-3; a possible D gene is TRBD1 (6 bases). Trimming removed 6 bases from V and 6 bases from J, with 9 bases in between. This CDR3 comprises 12 residues. Germline assignment: CDR1 LNHDA and CDR2 SQIVND (reference sequence). The CDR3 DNA follows: TGTGCCAGTAGCGGACAGTCAAACACCATATATTTT. Protein product: CASSGQSNTIYF.

In nucleotides, the CDR3 is TGTGCCAGCAGTTGGGGACGCAAGGAGTTAGTCGCTTTCTTT. It is translated as CASSWGRKELVAFF. The J gene is TRBJ1-1, the V gene TRBV6-5; maybe TRBD1 (5 bases). Trimming pared 4 bases from V and 11 bases from J, leaving 20 bases between. Germline-derived CDR1 and CDR2 are MNHEY and SVGAGI. This CDR3 is built from 14 residues.

This CDR3 reads CASSLGGLGGEKLFF. CDR3 coding DNA: TGCGCCAGCAGCTTGGGGGGACTGGGCGGTGAAAAACTGTTTTTT. The J gene is TRBJ1-4, the V gene TRBV5-1, with a weak D call TRBD1 (5 bases). The CDR3 runs to 15 residues. The V and J ends lost 0 bases and 7 bases respectively, with 13 bases between them. Germline lookup yields CDR1 SGHRS and CDR2 YFSETQ. The entire variable domain, with the rest obtained from reference TRBV5-1 and TRBJ1-4, is as follows: KAGVTQTPRYLIKTRGQQVTLSCSPISGHRSVSWYQQTPGQGLQFLFEYFSETQRNKGNFPGRFSGRQFSNSRSEMNVSTLELGDSALYLCASSLGGLGGEKLFFGSGTQLSVL.

This clone was found once. The CDR3: CASSPDRNNEQFF. CDR3 in DNA: TGTGCCAGCAGCCCGGACAGGAACAATGAGCAGTTCTTC. The V gene is TRBV7-3, the J gene TRBJ2-1, with 7 bases that match TRBD1. The CDR3 is 13 residues long. J was trimmed by 5 bases and V by 5 bases; bases with no gene match: 3. CDR1 is SGHTA, CDR2 FQGTGA, per germline.

V gene TRBV19 combines with J gene TRBJ1-2, with unresolved D. The germline V and J ends were trimmed by 3 bases and 4 bases, with 9 bases remaining between them. Germline loops: CDR1 LNHDA, CDR2 SQIVND (reference sequence). There are 13 residues in the CDR3. The CDR3 nucleotides are TGTGCCAGTAGTATGTCACAGAGCTATGGCTACACCTTC. This sequence encodes CASSMSQSYGYTF.